The 22 T cell receptor beta chains below were found in one sample sequenced in a study of T cells in Graves' hyperthyroidism and ophthalmopathy. It was RNA transcripts that yielded the amplified TCR beta CDR3 regions. Using the HTBI primer set, a first-round RT-PCR was run on the TCR CDR3. In TCRdb, the multiplex PCR reads were re-called with MiXCR into one record per CDR3 protein. Of over 300,000 distinct CDR3 sequences in the sample, around 13% were seen once. The sample consisted of blood. These receptors were obtained from a woman in her fifties or sixties with Graves' hyperthyroidism.

In its sample, this clonotype was seen many times. The chain joins TRBV7-8 to TRBJ2-2; D is unclear. Per germline, CDR1 SGHVS and CDR2 FQNEAQ. V gave up 6 bases and J gave up 0 bases, with 8 bases separating them. This CDR3 has 14 amino acids. The CDR3 DNA is TGTGCCAGCAGTGTCCTAGCGAACACCGGGGAGCTGTTTTTT. Its translation is CASSVLANTGELFF.

This clonotype was found many times. This chain joins TRBV10-3 and TRBJ2-7, with D possibly being TRBD1 (5 bases). Germline V gives CDR1 ENHRY, CDR2 SYGVKD. This CDR3 region has 12 residues. Trimming took 9 bases from V and 5 from J, leaving 14 bases between them. Here the CDR3 reads CAMARVPHEQYF. The CDR3 DNA reads as TGTGCCATGGCCAGGGTTCCCCACGAGCAGTACTTC.

This sequence joins TRBV28 and TRBJ2-5; 13 nucleotides match TRBD2. There are 16 residues in the CDR3. V lost 6 bases, J lost 3 bases, and 7 bases stayed unmatched. Germline lookup yields CDR1 MDHEN and CDR2 SYDVKM. The CDR3 DNA sequence: TGTGCCAGCAGCTGGACTAGCGGGAGCCAAGAAGAGACCCAGTACTTC. Amino acids: CASSWTSGSQEETQYF.

The chain joins TRBV20-1 to TRBJ1-1, with D perhaps TRBD1 (6 bases). The V gene's germline CDR1 is DFQATT and CDR2 SNEGSKA (reference sequence). V gave up 0 bases and J gave up 5 bases, with 13 bases separating them. There are 14 residues in the CDR3. This CDR3 is CSARDPGGGTEAFF. The CDR3 nucleotides read TGCAGTGCTAGAGATCCCGGGGGCGGGACTGAAGCTTTCTTT.

The chain is built from TRBV15 and TRBJ2-2; no clear D gene. Germline V CDR1 and CDR2: LNHNV, YYDKDF (reference sequence). The CDR3 loop spans 14 amino acids. The V end lost 0 bases, the J end lost 6 bases, and 8 bases lay between the germline ends. CDR3 region: CATSRDKWPGELFF. CDR3 nucleotides: TGTGCCACCAGCAGAGACAAATGGCCCGGGGAGCTGTTTTTT.

This clonotype has a count of ten or more. The chain links TRBV11-2 to TRBJ1-1, with D hard to call. Per the germline V gene, CDR1 is SGHAT and CDR2 is FQNNGV. Trimming cost V 4 bases and J 5 bases, with 11 bases left between them. This CDR3 is built from 13 residues. The CDR3 protein is CASSSSFRTEAFF. The CDR3 DNA is TGTGCCAGCAGCTCCTCCTTTCGGACTGAAGCTTTCTTT. Complete variable domain (other parts from reference TRBV11-2 and TRBJ1-1): EAGVAQSPRYKIIEKRQSVAFWCNPISGHATLYWYQQILGQGPKLLIQFQNNGVVDDSQLPKDRFSAERLKGVDSTLKIQPAKLEDSAVYLCASSSSFRTEAFFGQGTRLTVV.

This chain connects TRBV19 to TRBJ1-1; 8 bases map to TRBD1. The germline CDR1 and CDR2 sequences are LNHDA and SQIVND (reference sequence). The J segment lost 1 base and the V segment lost 4 bases, leaving 5 bases of the junction unmatched. The length of the CDR3 is 15 residues. The CDR3 loop reads CASSTWGTGNTEAFF. The CDR3 DNA is TGTGCCAGTAGTACTTGGGGGACAGGGAACACTGAAGCTTTCTTT.

This clonotype was found many times. CDR3 nucleotides: TGTGCCAGCAGCCCTGGACAGGGGCACCGGGGGGAGACCCAGTACTTC. Translated: CASSPGQGHRGETQYF. The chain is built from TRBV7-3 and TRBJ2-5, with 9 nucleotides matching TRBD1. The germline gives CDR1 SGHTA, CDR2 FQGTGA. After removal of 5 bases from V and 5 bases from J, the junction contained 12 bases not matched to a gene. The CDR3 contains 16 residues. Complete variable domain (other parts from reference TRBV7-3 and TRBJ2-5): GAGVSQTPSNKVTEKGKYVELRCDPISGHTALYWYRQSLGQGPEFLIYFQGTGAADDSGLPNDRFFAVRPEGSVSTLKIQRTERGDSAVYLCASSPGQGHRGETQYFGPGTRLLVL.

Only a few counts were recorded for this clonotype. The chain combines TRBV7-9 with TRBJ2-1, with 15 nucleotides matching TRBD2. Germline V gene lookup returns CDR1 SEHNR and CDR2 FQNEAQ (reference sequence). J lost 7 bases, V lost 4 bases, and 5 bases had no gene match. The CDR3 sequence is 16 residues long. Here the CDR3 reads CASSSSGTSGRNEQFF. The CDR3 region has the DNA TGTGCCAGCAGCTCATCCGGGACTAGCGGGAGGAATGAGCAGTTCTTC.

This clonotype has at least ten counts. The rearrangement uses TRBV24-1 and TRBJ2-1; D not resolved. V was cut by 4 bases and J by 2 bases, with 14 bases left in between. Looked up from germline, CDR1 is KGHDR and CDR2 is SFDVKD. The CDR3 consists of 16 residues. The CDR3 protein is CATSDRTTSTYNEQFF. Written as DNA, the CDR3 is TGTGCCACCAGTGACCGAACTACCTCTACCTACAATGAGCAGTTCTTC.

This clonotype came up many times. The chain has TRBV5-1 and TRBJ2-1, with 9 positions matching TRBD2. Looked up from germline, CDR1 is SGHRS and CDR2 is YFSETQ. The CDR3 sequence is 17 residues long. Trimming removed 2 bases from V and 8 bases from J; junction bases left unmatched: 14. The CDR3 DNA reads as TGCGCCAGCAGCTTTTTGCCCCGGACTAGCGATCGGGATGAGCAGTTCTTC. Translating it yields CASSFLPRTSDRDEQFF. Full variable domain (rest looked up from reference TRBV5-1 and TRBJ2-1): KAGVTQTPRYLIKTRGQQVTLSCSPISGHRSVSWYQQTPGQGLQFLFEYFSETQRNKGNFPGRFSGRQFSNSRSEMNVSTLELGDSALYLCASSFLPRTSDRDEQFFGPGTRLTVL.

The chain joins TRBV6-9 to TRBJ2-2, with 11 bases lining up with TRBD2. Trimming took 2 bases from V and 0 from J; bases not matched to a gene: 14. The CDR3 is 21 residues long. Per the germline V gene, CDR1 is MNHGY and CDR2 is SVAAGI. The CDR3 sequence: CASSYPRASGRTYANTGELFF. CDR3 nucleotide sequence: TGTGCCAGCAGTTATCCCCGGGCTAGCGGGAGGACTTATGCGAACACCGGGGAGCTGTTTTTT.

This clonotype was recorded many times. This chain joins TRBV5-1 and TRBJ2-2, with D perhaps matching TRBD1 (5 bases). The CDR3 totals 16 residues. V was clipped by 1 base and J by 4 bases, with 14 bases between them. Germline V lookup: CDR1 SGHRS, CDR2 YFSETQ. The CDR3 reads CASSLTDSLVTGELFF. The CDR3 DNA sequence: TGCGCCAGCAGCTTGACCGACAGCCTTGTCACCGGGGAGCTGTTTTTT.

The table lists this clonotype with a few counts. V is TRBV6-1 and J is TRBJ1-1; TRBD1 might be the D (6 bases). From germline, CDR1 is MNHNS and CDR2 SASEGT. The V and J ends lost 6 bases and 7 bases respectively, with 18 bases between them. The CDR3 spans 14 residues. The CDR3 sequence: CASRAPGQPYEAFF. The CDR3, as DNA: TGTGCCAGCAGGGCCCCGGGACAACCTTATGAAGCTTTCTTT.

The rearrangement links TRBV29-1 to TRBJ1-2, with D perhaps TRBD1 (5 bases). This CDR3 is 12 amino acids long. The germline V gene has CDR1 SQVTM and CDR2 ANQGSEA. Deletions cut 4 bases from V and 10 bases from J, with 16 bases between. CDR3 sequence (DNA): TGCAGCGTTGGAGGGCTTGGGGGGACCTACACCTTC. Its translation: CSVGGLGGTYTF.

V and J are TRBV5-1 and TRBJ2-6; a possible D gene is TRBD1 (6 bases). The V end was cut by 6 bases, the J end by 0 bases, with 16 bases between. From germline, CDR1 is SGHRS and CDR2 YFSETQ. The CDR3 length is 17 residues. This chain's CDR3 is CASTAGARSSGANVLTF. DNA for the CDR3: TGCGCCAGCACGGCAGGGGCCAGGAGCTCTGGGGCCAACGTCCTGACTTTC. The variable domain in full, with the rest retrieved from reference TRBV5-1 and TRBJ2-6, is KAGVTQTPRYLIKTRGQQVTLSCSPISGHRSVSWYQQTPGQGLQFLFEYFSETQRNKGNFPGRFSGRQFSNSRSEMNVSTLELGDSALYLCASTAGARSSGANVLTFGAGSRLTVL.

J is TRBJ1-2 and V is TRBV5-6; D ambiguous. Trimming removed 2 bases at V and 6 bases at J, with 8 bases between. This CDR3 comprises 12 residues. CDR1 is SGHDT, CDR2 YYEEEE, per germline. In DNA, the CDR3 is TGTGCCAGCAGCTTATTTGTGGATGGCTACACCTTC. Protein product: CASSLFVDGYTF.

This clonotype has a count of ten or more. The V and J genes are TRBV2 and TRBJ1-1, with D hard to call. This CDR3 has 14 residues. Trimming shortened V by 4 bases and J by 6 bases, and 15 bases separated the two germline ends. Germline V lookup: CDR1 SNHLY, CDR2 FYNNEI. The DNA for the CDR3 is TGTGCCAGCAGTGGGAGACCCAGCGGTCCTGAAGCTTTCTTT. Translating it yields CASSGRPSGPEAFF.

This clonotype was detected ten times or more. The V gene is TRBV6-2 or TRBV6-3, the J gene TRBJ2-7; 7 bases are a match to TRBD1. This CDR3 region has 12 residues. Germline trimming cut 10 bases from V and 6 bases from J; bases unmatched to any gene: 9. Germline CDR1 reads MNHEY; CDR2 reads SVGEGT. The CDR3 protein is CANSRQGTEQYF. The CDR3 nucleotides are TGTGCCAACAGCCGACAGGGTACCGAGCAGTACTTC.

This clonotype came up many times. This chain joins TRBV11-1 and TRBJ2-7, with 7 bases fitting TRBD1. The germline gives CDR1 SGHAT, CDR2 FQDESV (reference sequence). The CDR3 totals 14 residues. Trimming removed 5 bases from V and 1 base from J; junction bases left unmatched: 5. The CDR3 loop is CASSRDRSSYEQYF. For the CDR3, the DNA is TGTGCCAGCAGCCGGGACAGAAGTTCCTACGAGCAGTACTTC.

There are many counts of this clonotype. The V and J genes are TRBV29-1 and TRBJ2-7; TRBD2 matches 9 bases. V was pared by 5 bases and J by 4 bases, with 6 bases of the junction left unmatched. Germline CDR1 SQVTM, CDR2 ANQGSEA. The length of the CDR3 is 13 residues. Here the CDR3 reads CSVQLAGKYEQYF. The DNA of the CDR3 is TGCAGCGTTCAGCTAGCGGGAAAATACGAGCAGTACTTC.

By frequency in the sample, this clonotype is medium-sized (0.01 to 0.1%). The chain uses TRBV28 and TRBJ1-2, with a possible D match to TRBD1 (6 bases). Between the trimmed V and J ends, which lost 5 bases and 2 bases, there was a span of 15 bases. CDR3 length: 15 residues. Germline loops: CDR1 MDHEN, CDR2 SYDVKM. The CDR3 DNA reads TGTGCCAGCAGTCCCTCGGGGGCGTGGAACTATGGCTACACCTTC. It codes for CASSPSGAWNYGYTF.